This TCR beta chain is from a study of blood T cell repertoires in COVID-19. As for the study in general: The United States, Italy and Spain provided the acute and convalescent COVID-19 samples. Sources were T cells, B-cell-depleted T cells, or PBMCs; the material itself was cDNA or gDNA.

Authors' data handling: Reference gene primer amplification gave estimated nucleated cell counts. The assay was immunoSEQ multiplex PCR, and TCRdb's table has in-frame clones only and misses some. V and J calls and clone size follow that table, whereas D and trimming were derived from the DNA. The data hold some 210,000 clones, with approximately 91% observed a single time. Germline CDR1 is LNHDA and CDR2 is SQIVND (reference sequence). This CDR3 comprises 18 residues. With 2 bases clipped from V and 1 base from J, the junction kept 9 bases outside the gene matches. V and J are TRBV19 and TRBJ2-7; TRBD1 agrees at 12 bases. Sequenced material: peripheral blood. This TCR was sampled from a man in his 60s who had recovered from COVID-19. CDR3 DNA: TGTGCCAGTAGTATAATTCTCGGGACAGGGGGCTCATCCTACGAGCAGTACTTC. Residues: CASSIILGTGGSSYEQYF.